A single sample gave rise to the 7 T cell receptor beta chains below, sequenced in a study of shared clonotypes between healthy human individuals (dated by TCRdb to 2020 to 2021). Receptor amplification or capture employed the immunoSEQ multiplex PCR assay. TCRdb's version of the immuneACCESS table is confined to in-frame rearrangements and falls short of the full clone set. An unresolved V gene accounts for under half of the shortfall where checked; the remainder is of unknown origin. The table for this sample lists roughly 500,000 clones; roughly 95% of them were counted only once. The top ten constitute around 0.067% of the sample. Sample: naive CD4+ T cells sorted from blood. Explained via the paper, the cell subset or site label denotes: CD45RA+ positively selected. The source is a woman aged 30 to 39 in good health.

The chain combines TRBV7-2 with TRBJ2-5; 10 bases fit TRBD2. The tail of the sequence fits TRBJ2-7 better, so the J call may be wrong. This CDR3 comprises 16 residues. Germline V gives CDR1 SGHTA, CDR2 FQGNSA. DNA for the CDR3: TGTGCCAGCACCAGAGGCAAAGGGCTAGCGGGAGCCGAGCAGTACTTC. Translated: CASTRGKGLAGAEQYF.

V is TRBV9 and J is TRBJ2-3, with a possible D match to TRBD2 (5 bases). The V gene lost 6 bases and the J gene lost 4 bases, with 18 bases spanning the gap. The CDR3 totals 15 residues. Germline CDR1 and CDR2: SGDLS and YYNGEE. The CDR3 region is CASTKWEIVSDTQYF. The CDR3 DNA reads TGTGCCAGCACGAAGTGGGAGATTGTATCAGATACGCAGTATTTT.

The V gene is TRBV6-6, the J gene TRBJ1-1; tentatively, D is TRBD1 (5 bases). V was pared by 2 bases and J by 3 bases, with 10 bases between. Germline loops: CDR1 MNHNY, CDR2 SVGAGI (reference sequence). CDR3 length equals 14 residues. The CDR3 reads CASSYEGRDTEAFF. CDR3 in DNA: TGTGCCAGCAGTTACGAGGGGCGTGACACTGAAGCTTTCTTT.

CDR3 region: CASSLDQSYEQYF. Here the CDR3 DNA reads TGTGCCAGCAGTTTGGACCAATCCTACGAGCAGTACTTC. The rearrangement links TRBV28 to TRBJ2-7; no definite D call. V dropped 3 bases and J dropped 1 base, with 7 bases sitting between them. This CDR3 contains 13 residues. Germline assignment: CDR1 MDHEN and CDR2 SYDVKM.

This chain uses TRBV27 with TRBJ2-5; D is perhaps TRBD1 (5 bases). Between the trimmed V and J ends, which lost 3 bases and 4 bases, there was a span of 18 bases. There are 16 residues in the CDR3. The germline V gene encodes CDR1 MNHEY and CDR2 SMNVEV (reference sequence). This CDR3 reads CASSLSRMGLLETQYF. As DNA, the CDR3 is TGTGCCAGCAGTTTGTCTCGGATGGGGCTATTAGAGACCCAGTACTTC.

The DNA of the CDR3 is TGTGCCTGGACTGCTGGGACATCGAACACTGAAGCTTTCTTT. This encodes CAWTAGTSNTEAFF. The chain recombines TRBV30 with TRBJ1-1, with D maybe TRBD1 (6 bases). The CDR3 consists of 14 residues. The ends were cut back, 4 bases at V and 1 base at J, with 13 bases in the middle. Germline CDR1 and CDR2: GTSNPN and SVGIG (reference sequence).

This rearrangement joins TRBV6-5 to TRBJ2-1; 7 nucleotides align to TRBD1. The CDR3 covers 15 residues. With V trimmed by 6 bases and J by 5 bases, 10 bases remained unmatched. Germline V lookup: CDR1 MNHEY, CDR2 SVGAGI. The CDR3 nucleotides read TGTGCCAGCAGCAAGGAAAGGGGGCCTCACAATGAGCAGTTCTTC. Residues: CASSKERGPHNEQFF.